These 32 T cell receptor beta chains came from one sample sequenced in a study of cytotoxic CD8 clonotypes in ibrutinib-treated CLL. Repertoires were generated with immunoSEQ multiplex PCR, while TCRdb's copy carries only in-frame clones and drops some. The sample records about 68,000 clones, 68% being singletons. This sample comprised PBMCs, obtained after 12 months of ibrutinib treatment. These receptors originate from a human donor with chronic lymphocytic leukemia.

The V call is TRBV30, the J call TRBJ2-1; no reliable D call. The CDR3 loop spans 14 amino acids. Germline lookup yields CDR1 GTSNPN and CDR2 SVGIG (reference sequence). V was clipped by 0 bases and J by 0 bases, with 6 bases between them. The CDR3 region is CAWSVSRSYNEQFF. CDR3 bases: TGTGCCTGGAGTGTAAGCCGCTCCTACAATGAGCAGTTCTTC.

This chain joins TRBV4-3 and TRBJ1-5; D is uncertain. Germline V gene data show CDR1 as LGHNA and CDR2 as YSLEER. V lost 1 base and J 1 base, leaving 8 bases between the germline ends. The CDR3 is made up of 15 amino acids. The CDR3 DNA sequence: TGCGCCAGCAGCCAAGTCCGAGGGAGCAATCAGCCCCAGCATTTT. Protein product: CASSQVRGSNQPQHF.

This rearrangement joins TRBV30 to TRBJ2-2; D unclear. Germline V gene data show CDR1 as GTSNPN and CDR2 as SVGIG (reference sequence). This CDR3 has 12 residues. Trimming stripped 5 bases from V and 2 bases from J, with 6 bases between. The CDR3 sequence is CAWRFNTGELFF. The CDR3 DNA follows: TGTGCCTGGCGTTTTAACACCGGGGAGCTGTTTTTT.

The chain joins TRBV2 to TRBJ2-2; the D gene is possibly TRBD1 (6 bases). This CDR3 is built from 15 residues. The V end was cut by 9 bases, the J end by 5 bases, with 19 bases between. Germline V CDR1 and CDR2: SNHLY, FYNNEI. For the CDR3, the DNA is TGTGCCAGTTCCTTCGCGACGAGGGGGACCGGGGAGCTGTTTTTT. It codes for CASSFATRGTGELFF.

V and J are TRBV28 and TRBJ1-1; 9 nucleotides align to TRBD1. Germline V gene sequence: CDR1 MDHEN, CDR2 SYDVKM. After removal of 4 bases from V and 7 bases from J, the junction contained 1 base not matched to a gene. The CDR3 runs to 12 residues. The CDR3 nucleotides are TGTGCCAGCAGTTGGGGACAGGGTGAAGCTTTCTTT. It specifies CASSWGQGEAFF.

In DNA form, the CDR3 reads TGTGCCAGCAGTTTATTGGGCGGAACGGGGGTCAATCAGCCCCAGCATTTT. It yields the protein CASSLLGGTGVNQPQHF. V usage is TRBV27 and J usage is TRBJ1-5, with TRBD1 as a possible D gene (5 bases). Germline assignment: CDR1 MNHEY and CDR2 SMNVEV (reference sequence). The CDR3 is 17 residues long. Trimming removed 1 base at V and 3 bases at J, with 16 bases between.

The chain recombines TRBV19 with TRBJ1-2, with TRBD1 as a possible D gene (6 bases). Germline loops: CDR1 LNHDA, CDR2 SQIVND (reference sequence). Trimming left V 6 bases short and J 0 bases short, with 20 bases between. The CDR3 covers 17 residues. CDR3 in amino acids: CASSDYPTGLTNYGYTF. The CDR3 DNA reads as TGTGCCAGTAGCGATTACCCGACAGGTCTTACTAACTATGGCTACACCTTC.

The genes are TRBV27 and TRBJ2-1; D could derive from TRBD1 or TRBD2 (5 bases each). The CDR3 loop spans 16 amino acids. The V gene lost 3 bases and the J gene lost 0 bases, with 12 bases spanning the gap. Germline V lookup: CDR1 MNHEY, CDR2 SMNVEV (reference sequence). The CDR3 protein is CASSFRDPSSYNEQFF. CDR3 bases: TGTGCCAGCAGTTTTAGGGACCCGAGCTCCTACAATGAGCAGTTCTTC.

This clone was seen just once. The genes are TRBV19 and TRBJ1-1, with D perhaps TRBD1 (5 bases). Germline values: CDR1 LNHDA, CDR2 SQIVND (reference sequence). The V gene lost 5 bases and the J gene lost 5 bases, with 12 bases spanning the gap. This CDR3 has 13 residues. For the CDR3, the DNA is TGTGCCAGTAGTTTCCAGGGTCCAACTGAAGCTTTCTTT. This encodes CASSFQGPTEAFF.

The gene calls are TRBV27 and TRBJ1-1, with D possibly being TRBD1 (6 bases). Trimming left V 6 bases short and J 1 base short, with 18 bases between. Germline-derived CDR1 and CDR2 are MNHEY and SMNVEV (reference sequence). The CDR3 is 16 amino acids. The CDR3: CASSRGLQGRNTEAFF. CDR3 DNA sequence: TGTGCCAGCAGCCGGGGACTCCAGGGGAGGAACACTGAAGCTTTCTTT.

The chain employs TRBV7-2 and TRBJ1-1; D might be TRBD1 (5 bases). The CDR3 extends over 16 amino acids. Germline lookup yields CDR1 SGHTA and CDR2 FQGNSA. V lost 3 bases and J 4 bases, leaving 18 bases between the germline ends. The CDR3 coding sequence is TGTGCCAGCAGCTTCTTTGGCCAGGCGAGGGGCACTGAAGCTTTCTTT. Residues: CASSFFGQARGTEAFF.

The chain carries TRBV7-9 and TRBJ2-1; D is perhaps TRBD1 (6 bases). Trimming removed 3 bases at V and 5 bases at J, with 11 bases between. This CDR3 comprises 14 residues. Germline CDR1 is SEHNR and CDR2 is FQNEAQ (reference sequence). CDR3 sequence: CASSFIDRNNEQFF. For the CDR3, the DNA is TGTGCCAGCAGCTTTATTGACAGGAACAATGAGCAGTTCTTC.

This chain uses TRBV6-5 with TRBJ2-1, with a weak D call TRBD2 (6 bases). The length of the CDR3 is 12 residues. The V gene's germline CDR1 is MNHEY and CDR2 SVGAGI. The CDR3 sequence is CSHGSSYNEQFF. For the CDR3, the DNA is TGTTCCCACGGGAGCTCCTACAATGAGCAGTTCTTC.

The sample holds one count of this clone. The chain uses TRBV5-4 and TRBJ2-3; TRBD1 is a possible D gene (5 bases). The germline CDR1 and CDR2 sequences are SGHNT and YYREEE (reference sequence). Deletions cut 8 bases from V and 0 bases from J, with 10 bases between. The CDR3 has 13 amino acids. CDR3 sequence: CASTGPSTDTQYF. CDR3 bases: TGTGCCAGTACAGGTCCTAGCACAGATACGCAGTATTTT.

The V and J genes are TRBV30 and TRBJ1-6, with D possibly TRBD1 on 5 matching bases. Trimming took off 3 bases at V and 8 bases at J, with 5 bases between the two ends. CDR1 GTSNPN and CDR2 SVGIG come from the germline V gene (reference sequence). CDR3 size: 11 residues. CDR3 loop: CAWRTDSPLHF. The CDR3, as DNA: TGTGCCTGGAGGACAGATTCACCCCTCCACTTT.

V usage is TRBV2 and J usage is TRBJ2-7; D is perhaps TRBD2 (6 bases). The CDR3 is made up of 14 amino acids. CDR1 and CDR2 (germline): SNHLY, FYNNEI. V shed 4 bases and J shed 2 bases, with 12 bases lying between them. In DNA, the CDR3 is TGTGCCAGCAGTGGGGCGGGGTCGACCTACGAGCAGTACTTC. Its translation is CASSGAGSTYEQYF.

The V and J genes are TRBV2 and TRBJ2-2, with 11 nucleotides matching TRBD1. Germline loops: CDR1 SNHLY, CDR2 FYNNEI. The CDR3 spans 15 residues. J was trimmed by 7 bases and V by 4 bases; bases with no gene match: 5. CDR3 sequence reads: CASSVGQGAGGELFF. CDR3 sequence (DNA): TGTGCCAGCAGTGTAGGACAGGGGGCTGGCGGGGAGCTGTTTTTT.

With respect to this clone: The junction does not match germline at one end; this may be a read error. This CDR3 is also generated by other DNA sequences in the sample. The chain's CDR3 is CASSLGRSTDTQYF. DNA of the CDR3: TGTGCTAGCAGTTTAGGCAGGAGCACAGATACGCAGTATTTT. The chain joins TRBV28 to TRBJ2-3; D remains ambiguous. Per the germline V gene, CDR1 is MDHEN and CDR2 is SYDVKM. The length of the CDR3 is 14 residues.

The genes are TRBV2 and TRBJ1-4, with a weak D call TRBD1 (5 bases). The CDR3 extends over 13 amino acids. CDR1 is SNHLY and CDR2 is FYNNEI in the germline V gene. V gave up 5 bases and J gave up 8 bases, with 12 bases separating them. CDR3 bases: TGTGCCAGCAGTCCGGGGCTCGAGGAAAAACTGTTTTTT. This encodes CASSPGLEEKLFF.

This clone has just a few counts. The rearrangement joins TRBV19 to TRBJ2-4, with D tentatively TRBD2 (5 bases). Trimming removed 1 base at V and 0 bases at J, with 16 bases between. CDR1 and CDR2 from the germline V gene are LNHDA and SQIVND (reference sequence). The CDR3 has 18 amino acids. The CDR3 DNA reads TGTGCCAGTAGTATAGGGACGGGAACAACTTTAGCCAAAAACATTCAGTACTTC. It codes for CASSIGTGTTLAKNIQYF. Complete variable domain (other parts from reference TRBV19 and TRBJ2-4): DGGITQSPKYLFRKEGQNVTLSCEQNLNHDAMYWYRQDPGQGLRLIYYSQIVNDFQKGDIAEGYSVSREKKESFPLTVTSAQKNPTAFYLCASSIGTGTTLAKNIQYFGAGTRLSVL.

This clone was detected a few times. This sequence joins TRBV4-2 and TRBJ1-3; D remains unclear. The CDR3 consists of 18 residues. The V gene's germline CDR1 is LGHNA and CDR2 YNFKEQ. With 0 bases removed from V and 0 bases from J, the gap between germline ends came to 15 bases. The CDR3 DNA is TGTGCCAGCAGCCAAGATCGGGCTGATCGTTACTCTGGAAACACCATATATTTT. It translates to CASSQDRADRYSGNTIYF.

This clone is a singleton in its sample. The CDR3 DNA follows: TGTGCCAGTAGTACCCGACTAGCGGGGGGGCAAGAGACCCAGTACTTC. It is translated as CASSTRLAGGQETQYF. The rearrangement links TRBV19 to TRBJ2-5, with 14 bases identical to TRBD2. CDR3 length: 16 amino acids. After removal of 4 bases from V and 2 bases from J, the junction contained 3 bases not matched to a gene. The V gene's germline CDR1 is LNHDA and CDR2 SQIVND (reference sequence).

This clone has more than one count but fewer than ten. The chain is built from TRBV11-3 and TRBJ2-7, with TRBD2 identical over 7 bases. Losses at the gene ends were 7 bases for V and 0 bases for J; bases not matched to a gene: 12. The CDR3 has 16 amino acids. The V gene's germline CDR1 is SGHNT and CDR2 YENEEA. This chain's CDR3 is CASTNWEGTRSYEQYF. The CDR3 nucleotides are TGTGCCAGCACCAACTGGGAGGGGACCCGCTCCTACGAGCAGTACTTC.

The chain employs TRBV28 and TRBJ2-7; D assignment may be TRBD1 or TRBD2 (5 bases each). The CDR3 loop spans 14 amino acids. Germline lookup yields CDR1 MDHEN and CDR2 SYDVKM. Deletions cut 7 bases from V and 1 base from J, with 14 bases between. CDR3 in amino acids: CASTTTWGSYEQYF. CDR3 bases: TGTGCCAGCACCACCACCTGGGGGTCCTACGAGCAGTACTTC.

There are a few counts of this clone. The chain is built from TRBV5-6 and TRBJ1-6; D is possibly TRBD1 (5 bases). The CDR3 spans 18 residues. CDR1 and CDR2 from the germline V gene are SGHDT and YYEEEE. V shed 4 bases and J shed 0 bases, with 17 bases lying between them. CDR3 coding DNA: TGTGCCAGCAGCACCCACCGGGACGGGAGCTCCTATAATTCACCCCTCCACTTT. This codes for CASSTHRDGSSYNSPLHF.

This sequence joins TRBV11-3 and TRBJ1-1, with D perhaps TRBD1 (6 bases). CDR3 length: 13 residues. Germline lookup yields CDR1 SGHNT and CDR2 YENEEA. Trimming left V 6 bases short and J 1 base short, with 9 bases between. The CDR3 nucleotides are TGTGCCAGCAGTGCAGGGGCGAACACTGAAGCTTTCTTT. It yields the protein CASSAGANTEAFF. The entire variable domain, with the rest obtained from reference TRBV11-3 and TRBJ1-1, is as follows: EAGVVQSPRYKIIEKKQPVAFWCNPISGHNTLYWYLQNLGQGPELLIRYENEEAVDDSQLPKDRFSAERLKGVDSTLKIQPAELGDSAVYLCASSAGANTEAFFGQGTRLTVV.

This clone was seen just once. This chain uses TRBV27 with TRBJ2-1; TRBD1 matches 9 bases. J gave up 5 bases and V 6 bases, and 8 bases lay outside the gene matches. CDR3 length: 15 amino acids. Germline V gene sequence: CDR1 MNHEY, CDR2 SMNVEV (reference sequence). CDR3 sequence (DNA): TGTGCCAGCAGCCCGGGACAGGGAGTTGACAATGAGCAGTTCTTC. Translation gives CASSPGQGVDNEQFF.

V usage is TRBV6-5 and J usage is TRBJ1-1; D is perhaps TRBD1 (5 bases). The CDR3 sequence is 14 residues long. Germline values: CDR1 MNHEY, CDR2 SVGAGI. Deletions cut 2 bases from V and 2 bases from J, with 9 bases between. The CDR3 DNA follows: TGTGCCAGCAGTTACCGGGGGGTCAACACTGAAGCTTTCTTT. As protein: CASSYRGVNTEAFF.

This clone is a singleton in its sample. The gene calls are TRBV2 and TRBJ2-1; D is tentatively TRBD1 or TRBD2 (5 bases each). The CDR3 covers 14 residues. The V gene's germline CDR1 is SNHLY and CDR2 FYNNEI. Trimming removed 3 bases at V and 15 bases at J, with 21 bases between. The CDR3 DNA follows: TGTGCCAGCAGTGACAGACCGAGGGTGGGGGTGCGGTTCTTC. Protein product: CASSDRPRVGVRFF.

There are a few counts of this clone. The chain employs TRBV4-1 and TRBJ1-3; D not resolved. CDR1 is MGHRA and CDR2 is YSYEKL in the germline V gene. There are 15 residues in the CDR3. Trimming cost V 0 bases and J 0 bases, with 6 bases left between them. The CDR3 DNA reads as TGCGCCAGCAGCCAAGATGCGCTCTCTGGAAACACCATATATTTT. It codes for CASSQDALSGNTIYF.

This clone has just a few counts. This chain joins TRBV5-1 and TRBJ1-2, with 7 bases fitting TRBD1. The CDR3 has 13 amino acids. The germline V gene has CDR1 SGHRS and CDR2 YFSETQ. With V trimmed by 2 bases and J by 4 bases, 2 bases remained unmatched. CDR3 in amino acids: CASSLRTGYGYTF. The CDR3 DNA reads as TGCGCCAGCAGCTTAAGGACAGGCTATGGCTACACCTTC.

This clone was detected only a few times. The chain is built from TRBV11-2 and TRBJ1-2; 9 bases are shared with TRBD1. The CDR3 covers 14 residues. Per the germline V gene, CDR1 is SGHAT and CDR2 is FQNNGV. After removal of 5 bases from V and 8 bases from J, the junction contained 9 bases not matched to a gene. DNA of the CDR3: TGTGCCAGCAGCATCAACAGGGGGCGGAGAGGCTACACCTTC. Its translation: CASSINRGRRGYTF. Full variable domain (rest looked up from reference TRBV11-2 and TRBJ1-2): EAGVAQSPRYKIIEKRQSVAFWCNPISGHATLYWYQQILGQGPKLLIQFQNNGVVDDSQLPKDRFSAERLKGVDSTLKIQPAKLEDSAVYLCASSINRGRRGYTFGSGTRLTVV.